This T cell receptor (beta chain) is drawn from a study of T cell responses to AZD1222 COVID-19 vaccine. General observations from the study: A mostly white British donor set with more females was recruited, and clonal diversity was possibly underestimated. Only a handful of AZD1222 recipients, several in all, had baseline seropositivity.

V lost 0 bases, J lost 5 bases, and 11 bases lay in between. CDR1 is SGHDT and CDR2 is YYEEEE in the germline V gene. The CDR3 runs to 14 residues. Libraries were prepared by immunoSEQ multiplex PCR; TCRdb keeps only in-frame clonotypes and omits some of them. The sample holds 90,000 to 110,000 clones, around 87% seen once. A remark on this clone: Its specificity is not known.

V and J are TRBV5-6 and TRBJ2-5; D possibly corresponds to TRBD1 (7 bases). This receptor was taken from an adult who received the AZD1222 COVID-19 vaccine. The sample consisted of peripheral blood, taken 28 days after the second AZD1222 dose. CDR3: CASSLAQGRETQYF. The CDR3 DNA follows: TGTGCCAGCAGCTTGGCACAGGGGAGGGAGACCCAGTACTTC.